This T cell receptor (beta chain) was retrieved from a study of immune evolution from preneoplasia to lung adenocarcinoma. Findings and limits, study-wide: T cell clonality was higher in KRAS-mutant than EGFR-mutant or wild-type nodules.

On this clone itself: Its antigen is currently unknown.

The table came from immunoSEQ multiplex PCR; TCRdb's copy has only in-frame clones and leaves some out. The sample holds about 4,800 clones, about 83% seen once. H&E slides confirmed each diagnosis, reviewed by two pathologists independently. Nucleic acids came from premalignant or tumor cells enriched by macro-dissection. Germline CDR1 and CDR2: SGHRS and YFSETQ. The CDR3 totals 14 residues. V shed 5 bases and J shed 0 bases, with 12 bases lying between them. Sequences were obtained from FFPE lung adenocarcinoma in situ tissue. The V call is TRBV5-1, the J call TRBJ2-7; D may be TRBD1 or TRBD2 (5 bases each). The receptor was isolated from a person aged 65 to 85 with lung adenocarcinoma. In nucleotides, the CDR3 is TGCGCCAGCAGGAGACGGGACGACTCCTACGAGCAGTACTTC. Protein product: CASRRRDDSYEQYF. Drawing the rest from reference TRBV5-1 and TRBJ2-7, the complete variable domain is KAGVTQTPRYLIKTRGQQVTLSCSPISGHRSVSWYQQTPGQGLQFLFEYFSETQRNKGNFPGRFSGRQFSNSRSEMNVSTLELGDSALYLCASRRRDDSYEQYFGPGTRLTVT.